The clone carrying this T cell receptor (beta chain) was detected only once. Original analysis: Reference gene primers were amplified, and this amplification served to estimate nucleated cell counts. Profiled with immunoSEQ multiplex PCR; TCRdb holds only in-frame clones, not every one. V, J and clone size reflect that table, while D and trimming were determined from the DNA. Of hundreds of thousands of clones listed, approximately 90% are singletons. The entry originates in a study of blood T cell repertoires in COVID-19. Background on the study: COVID-19 samples collected from the United States, Italy and Spain covered acute and convalescent phases. PBMCs, B-cell-depleted T cells, or T cells provided the cDNA or gDNA that made up the material.

Seattle researchers signed up patients amid active infection and tracked them longitudinally. J was trimmed by 4 bases and V by 5 bases; bases with no gene match: 7. CDR1 is MNHEY and CDR2 is SMNVEV in the germline V gene (reference sequence). The CDR3 has 14 amino acids. V usage is TRBV27 and J usage is TRBJ1-1; TRBD1 matches 7 bases. The receptor comes from a woman aged 30 to 39 with COVID-19, enrolled during active disease. Sequenced: peripheral blood. CDR3 sequence reads: CASSTRQGTTEAFF. For the CDR3, the DNA is TGTGCCAGCAGTACCCGACAGGGTACCACTGAAGCTTTCTTT.